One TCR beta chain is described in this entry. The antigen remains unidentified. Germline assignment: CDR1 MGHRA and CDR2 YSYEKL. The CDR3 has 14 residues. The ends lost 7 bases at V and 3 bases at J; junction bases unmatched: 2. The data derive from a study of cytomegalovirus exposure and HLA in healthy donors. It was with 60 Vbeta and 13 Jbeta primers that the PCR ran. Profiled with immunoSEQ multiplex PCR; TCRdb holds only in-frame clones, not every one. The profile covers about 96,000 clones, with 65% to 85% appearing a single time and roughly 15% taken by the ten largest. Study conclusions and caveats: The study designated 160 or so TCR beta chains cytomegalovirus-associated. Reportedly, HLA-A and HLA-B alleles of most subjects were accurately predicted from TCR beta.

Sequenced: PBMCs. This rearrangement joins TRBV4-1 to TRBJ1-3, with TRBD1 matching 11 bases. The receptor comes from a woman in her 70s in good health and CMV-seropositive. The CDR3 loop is CASKDRGLGNTIYF. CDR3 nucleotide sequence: TGCGCCAGCAAGGACAGGGGGCTTGGAAACACCATATATTTT.